These T cell receptor beta chains were read from a single sample in a study of T cells in Graves' hyperthyroidism and ophthalmopathy. From the multiplex PCR reads, TCRdb called clonotypes with MiXCR, one entry per CDR3 protein. The data contain about 700,000 distinct CDR3 sequences, 12% to 15% of them singletons. Sequencing used blood. The receptors come from a young woman with Graves' hyperthyroidism. The CDR3 runs from the conserved cysteine through the conserved F or W. Each record gives: D gene, V gene, clone size, J gene, CDR3 DNA, CDR3 protein. The D gene is left open where the match is weak. Clone size appears in some rows only: once, few, many, or a class for an expanded clone.

NA	TRBV7-9	NA	TRBJ2-2	TGTGCCAGCAGCTTACAGCCAGGGGAGGGCACCGGGGAGCTGTTTTTT	CASSLQPGEGTGELFF
NA	TRBV20-1	many	TRBJ2-7	TGCAGTGCCAAAGCGATGAGGTCCTACGAGCAGTACTTC	CSAKAMRSYEQYF
NA	TRBV6-5	few	TRBJ1-2	TGTGCCAGCAGTTACGACCTCTATGGCTACACCTTC	CASSYDLYGYTF
TRBD2	TRBV7-9	few	TRBJ2-2	TGTGCCAGCAGCCCCGGGGGGTCTTACACCGGGGAGCTGTTTTTT	CASSPGGSYTGELFF
NA	TRBV4-1	NA	TRBJ2-2	TGCGCCAGCAGCCAAGTTTTAGGGGCCGGGGAGCTGTTTTTT	CASSQVLGAGELFF
NA	TRBV10-3	few	TRBJ1-6	TGTGCCATCAGTGAGCACGGGGGGGCGGAAAATTCACCCCTCCACTTT	CAISEHGGAENSPLHF
NA	TRBV11-3	few	TRBJ2-6	TGTGCCAGCAGCCTAATTGGGGGCTCTGGGGCCAACGTCCTGACTTTC	CASSLIGGSGANVLTF
NA	TRBV12-3/TRBV12-4	few	TRBJ2-2	TGTGCCAGCAGGGGACCGTTGAACACCGGGGAGCTGTTTTTT	CASRGPLNTGELFF
TRBD1	TRBV4-1	NA	TRBJ2-5	TGCGCCAGCAGCCACACCGGGACAGGGAGGATAGAGACCCAGTACTTC	CASSHTGTGRIETQYF
NA	TRBV28	NA	TRBJ2-1	TGTGCCGGCAGTTTTAGGCCCGGAAGCAATGAGCAGTTCTTC	CAGSFRPGSNEQFF
TRBD2	TRBV7-2	NA	TRBJ2-7	TGTGCCAGCAGCGGACTAGCGGCCAGCTCCTACAATGAGCAGTACTTC	CASSGLAASSYNEQYF
TRBD1	TRBV20-1	many	TRBJ1-1	TGCAGTGCTAGTCGGGACAGGGGCCGATTGAACACTGAAGCTTTCTTT	CSASRDRGRLNTEAFF
NA	TRBV30	NA	TRBJ1-3	TGTGCCTGGAGTCTCCCCGGGCGGGCCGCGGGAAACACCATATATTTT	CAWSLPGRAAGNTIYF
NA	TRBV6-1	many	TRBJ1-2	TGTGCCAGCAGAGCAGCACCATCCGTTGACTATGGCTACACCTTC	CASRAAPSVDYGYTF
TRBD1	TRBV28	many	TRBJ2-4	TGTGCCAGCACCACGGCCGGACAGGGGGGGGACATTCAGTACTTC	CASTTAGQGGDIQYF
TRBD2	TRBV3-1	many	TRBJ2-3	TGTGCCAGCAGCCGTTGGACTAGCGGGGATACTAGCACAGATACGCAGTATTTT	CASSRWTSGDTSTDTQYF
NA	TRBV19	NA	TRBJ2-1	TGTGCCAGTAGTATCAGGCTAGCGAACGATGAGCAGTTCTTC	CASSIRLANDEQFF
TRBD2	TRBV20-1	NA	TRBJ2-3	TGCAGTGCTAGAGGGTTACTAGCGGGAGAGCTGGATACGCAGTATTTT	CSARGLLAGELDTQYF
TRBD1	TRBV20-1	NA	TRBJ2-5	TGCAGTGCTAGCCCCGGAAGGACAGGAGAGACCCAGTACTTC	CSASPGRTGETQYF
TRBD1	TRBV6-1	many	TRBJ1-2	TGTGCCAGCAGTTATGGGCAGGGGGCACATGGCTACACCTTC	CASSYGQGAHGYTF
NA	TRBV12-3/TRBV12-4	many	TRBJ2-2	TGTGCCAGCATCCCCCAGCGGAACACCGGGGAGCTGTTTTTT	CASIPQRNTGELFF
NA	TRBV18	many	TRBJ2-3	TGTGCCAGCTCACCACCGTCGAGGGATACGCAGTATTTT	CASSPPSRDTQYF
NA	TRBV19	NA	TRBJ2-6	TGTGCCAGTACCCTAGGGACCTCTGGGGCCAACGTCCTGACTTTC	CASTLGTSGANVLTF
NA	TRBV13	NA	TRBJ1-1	TGTGCCGGCAGCCAGGGATACACTGAAGCTTTCTTT	CAGSQGYTEAFF
NA	TRBV6-2/TRBV6-3	few	TRBJ1-5	TGTGCCAGCAGTTATATTCGGGGCGGACGGGTCAATCAGCCCCAGCATTTT	CASSYIRGGRVNQPQHF
NA	TRBV6-5	few	TRBJ2-5	TGTGCCAGCAGTTACTGGGACAACCAAGAGACCCAGTACTTC	CASSYWDNQETQYF
NA	TRBV12-3/TRBV12-4	NA	TRBJ2-2	TGTGCCAGCAGTTTATCGCCCCATTGGGGGGCGGCGAACACCGGGGAGCTGTTTTTT	CASSLSPHWGAANTGELFF
TRBD2	TRBV2	many	TRBJ2-3	TGTGCCAGCACTATTAACTTAGCGGGAGGGTCCTCGCACACAGATACGCAGTATTTT	CASTINLAGGSSHTDTQYF
TRBD2	TRBV30	many	TRBJ2-1	TGTGCCTGGAGTTTCGGGGGGTGGTTAAATGAGCAGTTCTTC	CAWSFGGWLNEQFF
TRBD2	TRBV4-1	few	TRBJ2-5	TGCGCCAGCAGCCGCCTCCTAGCGGGGGAGACCCAGTACTTC	CASSRLLAGETQYF
TRBD2	TRBV7-2	few	TRBJ2-7	TGTGCCAGCAGCTTTGGACTAGCGGTTTCGGAGCAGTACTTC	CASSFGLAVSEQYF
NA	TRBV6-2/TRBV6-3	few	TRBJ1-4	TGTGCCAGCAGTCGGACAGCTAAGAATGAAAAACTGTTTTTT	CASSRTAKNEKLFF
NA	TRBV18	NA	TRBJ2-2	TGTGCCAGCTCACCGTCGCTACCGAGTTACACCGGGGAGCTGTTTTTT	CASSPSLPSYTGELFF
TRBD1	TRBV28	many	TRBJ2-5	TGTGCCAGCAGTAGGGGAGCTACGACAGGGGGCAAGAAGACCCAGTACTTC	CASSRGATTGGKKTQYF